Listed here is a single TCR beta chain. CDR1 is GTSNPN and CDR2 is SVGIG in the germline V gene (reference sequence). V lost 0 bases and J 2 bases, leaving 10 bases between the germline ends. This CDR3 has 14 amino acids. These data originate in a study of cytotoxic CD8 clonotypes in ibrutinib-treated CLL. Data came from immunoSEQ multiplex PCR; TCRdb stores just in-frame clones and leaves some out. This sample yields about 130,000 clones, of which 70% to 90% are seen a single time; roughly 2% belongs to the top ten. This TCR derives from a human donor with chronic lymphocytic leukemia. The sequencing here drew on PBMCs, taken after 24 months of ibrutinib treatment. The V call is TRBV30, the J call TRBJ1-1; D remains unclear. In DNA form, the CDR3 reads TGTGCCTGGAGTGTACTGGCCCCCAACACTGAAGCTTTCTTT. Its translation: CAWSVLAPNTEAFF.